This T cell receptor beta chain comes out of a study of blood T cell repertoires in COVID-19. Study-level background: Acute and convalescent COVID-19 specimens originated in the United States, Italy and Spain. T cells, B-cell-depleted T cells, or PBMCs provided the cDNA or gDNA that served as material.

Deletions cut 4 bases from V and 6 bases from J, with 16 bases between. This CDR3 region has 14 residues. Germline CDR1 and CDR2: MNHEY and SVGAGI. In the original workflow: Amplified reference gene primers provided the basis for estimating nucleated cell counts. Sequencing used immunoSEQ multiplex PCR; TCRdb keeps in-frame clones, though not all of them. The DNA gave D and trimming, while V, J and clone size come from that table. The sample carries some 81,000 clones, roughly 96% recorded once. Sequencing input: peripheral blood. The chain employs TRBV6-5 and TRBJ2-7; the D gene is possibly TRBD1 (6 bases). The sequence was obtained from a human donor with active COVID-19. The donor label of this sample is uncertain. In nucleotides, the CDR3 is TGTGCCAGCAGTTGGTCCAGGGGTAGTGGCGAGCAGTACTTC. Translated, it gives CASSWSRGSGEQYF.